This record covers a single T cell receptor (beta chain). The CDR3 covers 16 residues. The germline V and J ends were trimmed by 3 bases and 4 bases, with 16 bases remaining between them. The germline CDR1 and CDR2 sequences are LNHNV and YYDKDF (reference sequence). These data are taken from a study of shared clonotypes between healthy human individuals. Data came from immunoSEQ multiplex PCR; TCRdb stores just in-frame clones and leaves some out. Here the sample spans 1.5 million to 1.9 million clones, 95% to 99% being singletons. The chain links TRBV15 to TRBJ2-1; the D call may be TRBD1 or TRBD2 (5 bases each). Sequenced: naive CD4+ T cells sorted from blood. Described subset: CD45RA+ positively selected. This receptor was taken from a man aged 25 to 40 in good health. CDR3 in amino acids: CATSRRTGPGYNEQFF. The CDR3 region has the DNA TGTGCCACCAGCAGGAGAACGGGGCCAGGGTACAATGAGCAGTTCTTC.